A selection of T cell receptor beta chains follows, all from one sample in a study of CD4 T cells in relation to SARS-CoV-2 and coronaviruses. Produced via immunoSEQ multiplex PCR; TCRdb's table is partial and in-frame only. The sample shows 60,000 to 80,000 clones, 80% to 90% of them seen only once. Sequenced material: memory CD4+ T cells from PBMCs. All receptors come from a human donor in good health. Each CDR3 is given with its conserved first and last residue. D genes are given only for firm matches. Only some rows state a clone size, as once, few, many or a class for expanded clones.

CDR3	DNA	J	size	length	D	V
CASSAGLFPNEQFF	TGTGCCAGTAGTGCCGGCCTGTTTCCGAATGAGCAGTTCTTC	TRBJ2-1	-	14	-	TRBV19
CATSRGGRMEQFF	TGTGCCACCAGCAGAGGAGGCCGGATGGAGCAGTTCTTC	TRBJ2-1	-	13	-	TRBV15
CASSPTSRAGGRNEQFF	TGTGCCAGCAGTCCAACCTCCCGGGCCGGGGGGCGCAATGAGCAGTTCTTC	TRBJ2-1	-	17	-	TRBV7-2
CASSLRTSAYNEQFF	TGTGCCAGCAGCCTACGGACTAGTGCTTACAATGAGCAGTTCTTC	TRBJ2-1	-	15	TRBD2	TRBV11-2
CASSAGADTEAFF	TGCGCCAGCAGCGCGGGGGCGGACACTGAAGCTTTCTTT	TRBJ1-1	-	13	-	TRBV5-1
CASSMYGLAEFYEQYF	TGTGCCAGTAGTATGTATGGCCTAGCGGAGTTCTACGAGCAGTACTTC	TRBJ2-7	few	16	TRBD2	TRBV19
CASSPTGGNSPLHF	TGTGCCAGCTCTCCGACAGGGGGTAATTCACCCCTCCACTTT	TRBJ1-6	-	14	TRBD1	TRBV27
CSASSPRQYF	TGCAGTGCTAGTTCCCCCCGGCAGTACTTC	TRBJ2-7	-	10	-	TRBV20-1
CASSPSRLAGTDTQYF	TGCGCCAGCAGCCCCTCCCGACTAGCGGGCACAGATACGCAGTATTTT	TRBJ2-3	once	16	TRBD2	TRBV5-1
CASSENPGTGGPGNTIYF	TGTGCCAGCAGTGAAAATCCCGGGACAGGGGGCCCTGGAAACACCATATATTTT	TRBJ1-3	-	18	TRBD1	TRBV2
CASSAGGSANYGYTF	TGCGCCAGCAGCGCGGGGGGCTCAGCTAACTATGGCTACACCTTC	TRBJ1-2	large	15	-	TRBV5-1
CASSATWDRQETQYF	TGTGCCAGCAGCGCCACGTGGGACCGCCAAGAGACCCAGTACTTC	TRBJ2-5	-	15	-	TRBV6-5
CASSQGSVGTGELFF	TGTGCCAGCAGCCAGGGATCGGTGGGCACCGGGGAGCTGTTTTTT	TRBJ2-2	-	15	-	TRBV5-4
CATSSIGRGSSSYEQYF	TGTGCCACCAGCAGTATCGGCAGGGGCTCCAGCTCCTACGAGCAGTACTTC	TRBJ2-7	-	17	-	TRBV15
CASSPDTRSSYNSPLHF	TGTGCCAGCAGCCCCGACACACGGAGCTCCTATAATTCACCCCTCCACTTT	TRBJ1-6	-	17	-	TRBV5-8
CASSLYGGEPDTQYF	TGTGCCAGCAGCCTCTACGGAGGGGAACCAGATACGCAGTATTTT	TRBJ2-3	-	15	-	TRBV9
CASSGPGRVGAQETQYF	TGCGCCAGCAGCGGGCCTGGCAGAGTGGGAGCCCAAGAGACCCAGTACTTC	TRBJ2-5	-	17	-	TRBV10-2
CASIMRVEVNEQFF	TGCGCCAGCATCATGAGGGTGGAAGTCAATGAGCAGTTCTTC	TRBJ2-1	-	14	-	TRBV10-2
CASSPVWGSGAQETQYF	TGTGCCAGCAGCCCGGTTTGGGGTAGCGGAGCCCAAGAGACCCAGTACTTC	TRBJ2-5	-	17	-	TRBV11-2
CASSLGLDTEAFF	TGCGCCAGCAGCCTGGGACTGGACACTGAAGCTTTCTTT	TRBJ1-1	few	13	-	TRBV5-1
CASSLLTSADGYTF	TGCGCCAGCAGCTTGTTGACGTCTGCGGATGGCTACACCTTC	TRBJ1-2	-	14	-	TRBV5-1
CASSIGASAAYEQYF	TGTGCCAGTAGTATTGGGGCTAGCGCCGCCTACGAGCAGTACTTC	TRBJ2-7	-	15	-	TRBV19
CASSDSPQGAGGYTF	TGTGCCAGCAGCGACTCACCCCAGGGGGCAGGGGGCTACACCTTC	TRBJ1-2	once	15	TRBD1	TRBV5-4
CASSQDISGGYFDEQFF	TGCGCCAGCAGCCAAGATATAAGCGGGGGTTACTTCGATGAGCAGTTCTTC	TRBJ2-1	-	17	TRBD2	TRBV4-3
CASSPGGGNQPQHF	TGTGCCAGCAGCCCCGGGGGGGGCAATCAGCCCCAGCATTTT	TRBJ1-5	once	14	-	TRBV11-2
CASSKWTSVADTQYF	TGTGCCAGCAGTAAGTGGACTAGCGTGGCAGATACGCAGTATTTT	TRBJ2-3	-	15	TRBD2	TRBV2